The next 7 T cell receptor beta chains were all read from a single sample in a study of T cell responses to AZD1222 COVID-19 vaccine. TCRdb's table, derived via immunoSEQ multiplex PCR, lists solely in-frame clones and lacks some. The sample has more than 120,000 clones, about 90% seen once. The sample consisted of peripheral blood, taken 28 days after the second AZD1222 dose. The receptors were sampled from an adult who received the AZD1222 COVID-19 vaccine.

This clone was counted a single time. The chain links TRBV5-1 to TRBJ1-2; no firm D call. V was pared by 0 bases and J by 8 bases, with 14 bases between. CDR1 SGHRS and CDR2 YFSETQ come from the germline V gene. The CDR3 loop spans 14 amino acids. The CDR3 nucleotides read TGCGCCAGCAGCTTGGCCAGAGACACTCGAGGCTACACCTTC. Translation: CASSLARDTRGYTF.

This sequence joins TRBV28 and TRBJ1-1; D is undetermined. The CDR3 runs 12 residues. Germline loops: CDR1 MDHEN, CDR2 SYDVKM. Between the trimmed V and J ends, which lost 3 bases and 1 base, there was a span of 3 bases. The CDR3, as DNA: TGTGCCAGCAGTTTTGCGAACACTGAAGCTTTCTTT. Amino acids: CASSFANTEAFF.

V usage is TRBV19 and J usage is TRBJ2-1; no reliable D call. Germline V CDR1 and CDR2: LNHDA, SQIVND (reference sequence). V lost 3 bases to trimming and J lost 0 bases, with 12 bases between them. The length of the CDR3 is 16 residues. CDR3 loop: CASSIQFPSSYNEQFF. The CDR3 coding sequence is TGTGCCAGTAGTATCCAATTCCCGAGCTCCTACAATGAGCAGTTCTTC.

This clone has a single count. The genes are TRBV19 and TRBJ1-5, with a tentative D call TRBD1 (5 bases). V dropped 4 bases and J dropped 2 bases, with 12 bases sitting between them. Germline assignment: CDR1 LNHDA and CDR2 SQIVND (reference sequence). CDR3 length: 15 amino acids. CDR3 in amino acids: CASSTGTAGNQPQHF. The CDR3 coding sequence is TGTGCCAGTAGTACCGGGACCGCCGGCAATCAGCCCCAGCATTTT.

The V gene is TRBV6-2 or TRBV6-3, the J gene TRBJ1-2; 8 nucleotides line up with TRBD1. The V gene's germline CDR1 is MNHEY and CDR2 SVGEGT. The CDR3 loop spans 15 amino acids. V lost 2 bases and J lost 5; bases outside the gene matches: 7. This CDR3 is CASSYTSGTGYGYTF. CDR3 DNA: TGTGCCAGCAGTTACACGTCCGGGACAGGATATGGCTACACCTTC.

About this clone: The same CDR3 also results from other DNA sequences found in this sample. This chain connects TRBV2 to TRBJ1-3; 9 nucleotides align to TRBD1. This CDR3 region has 16 residues. Per germline, CDR1 SNHLY and CDR2 FYNNEI. Trimming removed 5 bases from V and 0 bases from J; junction bases left unmatched: 5. This CDR3 is CASSPGTGFSGNTIYF. The DNA for the CDR3 is TGTGCCAGCAGTCCCGGGACAGGGTTCTCTGGAAACACCATATATTTT.

V and J are TRBV15 and TRBJ2-2, with 7 bases identical to TRBD1. V lost 2 bases and J lost 4; bases outside the gene matches: 1. Germline CDR1 is LNHNV and CDR2 is YYDKDF (reference sequence). This CDR3 spans 14 amino acids. The chain's CDR3 is CATSRNRGTGELFF. CDR3 bases: TGTGCCACCAGCAGAAACAGGGGCACCGGGGAGCTGTTTTTT. Using reference TRBV15 and TRBJ2-2 for the parts outside the CDR3, the full variable domain is DAMVIQNPRYQVTQFGKPVTLSCSQTLNHNVMYWYQQKSSQAPKLLFHYYDKDFNNEADTPDNFQSRRPNTSFCFLDIRSPGLGDTAMYLCATSRNRGTGELFFGEGSRLTVL.